The 19 T cell receptor beta chains below come from one sample, sequenced in a study of human T cells and chemical hapten exposure. TCRdb re-called the RACE reads through MiXCR, storing one row per CDR3 protein. The data show approximately 90,000 distinct CDR3 sequences, roughly 8.5% seen once. Noted time point: healthy volunteer bleed at 2 weeks. Whole blood that had not been fractionated was the source of extracted total RNA. Specimen: whole blood. The receptors were sampled from a female donor in good health. Some clones in this sample may be carry-over from other donors' samples.

Ten or more counts support this clonotype. The chain uses TRBV20-1 and TRBJ1-1, with D possibly matching TRBD1 (6 bases). Germline V gene lookup returns CDR1 DFQATT and CDR2 SNEGSKA (reference sequence). The CDR3 is made up of 14 amino acids. V was pared by 2 bases and J by 4 bases, with 14 bases between. The CDR3 bases are TGCAGTGCTAGACGAATTACAGGGCGCACTGAAGCTTTCTTT. This translates into CSARRITGRTEAFF.

With regard to this clonotype: This may arise from a read error, as a much more abundant clone is one base away. V and J are TRBV7-9 and TRBJ1-1; unclear D gene. Germline V gene sequence: CDR1 SEHNR, CDR2 FQNEAQ (reference sequence). The V and J ends lost 2 bases and 5 bases respectively, with 18 bases between them. There are 16 residues in the CDR3. CDR3 protein: CASSLREGMGRTEAFF. DNA for the CDR3: TGTGCCAGCAGCTTACGGGAGGGAATGGGGAGAACTGAAGCTTTCTTT.

The table lists this clonotype with many counts. This chain links TRBV6-6 with TRBJ1-5; a possible D gene is TRBD1 (5 bases). Germline CDR1 MNHNY, CDR2 SVGAGI (reference sequence). The CDR3 has 14 amino acids. The germline V and J ends were trimmed by 10 bases and 1 base, with 14 bases remaining between them. DNA for the CDR3: TGTGCCAACTCGGCGGGGCAGAGCAATCAGCCCCAGCATTTT. The encoded protein is CANSAGQSNQPQHF.

This clonotype was seen at least ten times. The chain carries TRBV28 and TRBJ2-7, with TRBD2 as a possible D gene (5 bases). There are 15 residues in the CDR3. Germline V lookup: CDR1 MDHEN, CDR2 SYDVKM. The V end lost 5 bases, the J end lost 4 bases, and 18 bases lay between the germline ends. The CDR3 spells CASSPEGGYRYEQYF. DNA of the CDR3: TGTGCCAGCAGTCCCGAGGGCGGGTATAGGTACGAGCAGTACTTC.

The sample holds a few counts of this clonotype. The chain combines TRBV7-8 with TRBJ2-1; 9 bases agree with TRBD2. The V gene's germline CDR1 is SGHVS and CDR2 FQNEAQ. V lost 1 base, J lost 6 bases, and 16 bases stayed unmatched. The CDR3 consists of 19 residues. The CDR3 coding sequence is TGTGCCAGCAGCTTAGATGATAGCGGGAGAATGTTAAGAGTCAATGAGCAGTTCTTC. Residues: CASSLDDSGRMLRVNEQFF. The variable domain in full, with the rest retrieved from reference TRBV7-8 and TRBJ2-1, is GAGVSQSPRYKVAKRGQDVALRCDPISGHVSLFWYQQALGQGPEFLTYFQNEAQLDKSGLPSDRFFAERPEGSVSTLKIQRTQQEDSAVYLCASSLDDSGRMLRVNEQFFGPGTRLTVL.

The chain links TRBV28 to TRBJ1-5; possible D gene TRBD1, 5 bases. V lost 3 bases to trimming and J lost 3 bases, with 9 bases between them. The germline CDR1 and CDR2 sequences are MDHEN and SYDVKM. The CDR3 spans 14 residues. The CDR3 coding sequence is TGTGCCAGCAGTTTGGTGACAGTCAATCAGCCCCAGCATTTT. This codes for CASSLVTVNQPQHF.

This clonotype was seen only a few times. The genes are TRBV6-6 and TRBJ2-5; D call uncertain. V was cut by 5 bases and J by 4 bases, with 8 bases left in between. The CDR3 consists of 12 residues. The germline V gene encodes CDR1 MNHNY and CDR2 SVGAGI (reference sequence). As DNA, the CDR3 is TGTGCCAGCAGTCACGCCCCAGAGACCCAGTACTTC. It yields the protein CASSHAPETQYF.

Many counts were recorded for this clonotype. The chain recombines TRBV5-1 with TRBJ2-6; TRBD1 matches 8 bases. J was trimmed by 0 bases and V by 2 bases; bases with no gene match: 4. The CDR3 has 17 residues. The germline V gene encodes CDR1 SGHRS and CDR2 YFSETQ. CDR3 bases: TGCGCCAGCAGCTTAGGGACAGGCCACTCTGGGGCCAACGTCCTGACTTTC. Protein sequence: CASSLGTGHSGANVLTF.

This clonotype was counted many times. The CDR3 protein is CASSGGGSTDTQYF. CDR3 bases: TGTGCCAGCAGCGGGGGGGGAAGCACAGATACGCAGTATTTT. The rearrangement links TRBV7-2 to TRBJ2-3; 7 nucleotides agree with TRBD2. The CDR3 is 14 residues long. Germline CDR1 is SGHTA and CDR2 is FQGNSA. V dropped 5 bases and J dropped 0; count of bases not matched to a gene: 2.

This sequence joins TRBV7-2 and TRBJ2-2; D call uncertain. Trimming took 2 bases from V and 4 from J, leaving 14 bases between them. The CDR3 extends over 16 amino acids. The germline V gene encodes CDR1 SGHTA and CDR2 FQGNSA. The CDR3, as DNA: TGTGCCAGCAGCTTATGGGCTACCTCGATCACCGGGGAGCTGTTTTTT. This sequence encodes CASSLWATSITGELFF.

This clonotype was found a few times. The genes are TRBV25-1 and TRBJ1-1; perhaps TRBD1 as D (6 bases). CDR1 is MGHDK and CDR2 is SYGVNS in the germline V gene. This CDR3 is built from 16 residues. The V gene lost 2 bases and the J gene lost 0 bases, with 13 bases spanning the gap. The CDR3 DNA is TGTGCCAGCAGTGAAGTTGGAAAGGGGGTGAACACTGAAGCTTTCTTT. This encodes CASSEVGKGVNTEAFF.

The chain uses TRBV5-1 and TRBJ2-7; no definite D call. The CDR3 has 9 amino acids. V was trimmed by 0 bases and J by 12 bases, leaving 4 bases between them. CDR1 and CDR2 from the germline V gene are SGHRS and YFSETQ. The CDR3 region has the DNA TGCGCCAGCAGCTTGGGGCGGTACTTC. Protein product: CASSLGRYF. Together with reference TRBV5-1 and TRBJ2-7, the CDR3 gives the full variable domain: KAGVTQTPRYLIKTRGQQVTLSCSPISGHRSVSWYQQTPGQGLQFLFEYFSETQRNKGNFPGRFSGRQFSNSRSEMNVSTLELGDSALYLCASSLGRYFGPGTRLTVT.

This clonotype was detected many times. V and J are TRBV20-1 and TRBJ2-3; 7 positions agree with TRBD2. The CDR3 is 14 amino acids. CDR1 and CDR2 (germline): DFQATT, SNEGSKA (reference sequence). V lost 5 bases to trimming and J lost 7 bases; unmatched junction nucleotides: 12. In DNA, the CDR3 is TGCAGTGCTTCGCCGGGGGAGGGCCTAAATACGCAGTATTTT. Its translation: CSASPGEGLNTQYF.

Worth noting for this clonotype: Relative to the germline gene, one junction end is altered; a read error may explain this. The J gene is TRBJ1-5, the V gene TRBV2; 7 nucleotides agree with TRBD1. Germline V gene data show CDR1 as SNHLY and CDR2 as FYNNEI. The CDR3 is 13 residues long. The CDR3 reads CASSRQGGQPQDF. As DNA, the CDR3 is TGTGCCAGCAGTCGACAGGGCGGCCAGCCCCAGGATTTT. Variable domain in full (rest from reference TRBV2 and TRBJ1-5): EPEVTQTPSHQVTQMGQEVILRCVPISNHLYFYWYRQILGQKVEFLVSFYNNEISEKSEIFDDQFSVERPDGSNFTLKIRSTKLEDSAMYFCASSRQGGQPQDFGDGTRLSIL.

The J gene is TRBJ2-7, the V gene TRBV27, with TRBD2 matching over 9 bases. The CDR3 has 13 residues. V shed 6 bases and J 5 bases; nucleotides not matched to a gene: 5. Germline CDR1 is MNHEY and CDR2 is SMNVEV (reference sequence). The CDR3 bases are TGTGCCAGCAGAATAGCGGGAGTCCACGAGCAGTACTTC. It is translated as CASRIAGVHEQYF.

This clonotype occurred many times. The gene calls are TRBV6-2 or TRBV6-3 and TRBJ1-2; D unclear. V shed 6 bases and J shed 5 bases, with 19 bases lying between them. Looked up from germline, CDR1 is MNHEY and CDR2 is SVGEGT. This CDR3 spans 15 amino acids. This CDR3 is CASSSDRVVDYGYTF. The CDR3 DNA sequence: TGTGCCAGCAGCTCTGACCGGGTCGTCGATTATGGCTACACCTTC.

The CDR3 here is CASSPWRAAYNEQFF. The DNA for the CDR3 is TGTGCCAGCAGCCCTTGGAGGGCCGCCTACAATGAGCAGTTCTTC. The chain uses TRBV7-3 and TRBJ2-1; D perhaps matches TRBD2 (6 bases). The CDR3 is 15 residues long. The germline V gene has CDR1 SGHTA and CDR2 FQGTGA. Trimming removed 5 bases at V and 2 bases at J, with 13 bases between.

By sample share, this clonotype is medium-sized (0.01 to 0.1%). The chain employs TRBV20-1 and TRBJ2-7, with 8 bases that match TRBD1. V shed 0 bases and J 3 bases; nucleotides not matched to a gene: 1. CDR3 length equals 13 residues. From germline, CDR1 is DFQATT and CDR2 SNEGSKA (reference sequence). The CDR3 sequence is CSAREDRDYEQYF. CDR3 sequence (DNA): TGCAGTGCTAGAGAGGACAGGGACTACGAGCAGTACTTC.

This clonotype was counted many times. This chain links TRBV7-9 with TRBJ2-7, with D possibly matching TRBD1 (6 bases). CDR3 size: 15 residues. The V end was cut by 5 bases, the J end by 6 bases, with 20 bases between. Germline loops: CDR1 SEHNR, CDR2 FQNEAQ (reference sequence). The CDR3 coding sequence is TGTGCCAGCAGCCCCCAGACAGGTTTGGGCGGCGAGCAGTACTTC. This gives the protein CASSPQTGLGGEQYF. The full variable domain, rest sourced from reference TRBV7-9 and TRBJ2-7, is DTGVSQNPRHKITKRGQNVTFRCDPISEHNRLYWYRQTLGQGPEFLTYFQNEAQLEKSRLLSDRFSAERPKGSFSTLEIQRTEQGDSAMYLCASSPQTGLGGEQYFGPGTRLTVT.